This T cell receptor (beta chain) derives from a study of T cell clonality in common variable immunodeficiency. The study's findings and limits: What drives increased CVID clonality needs T cell subpopulation sequencing. TCRbeta clonality was increased in CVID versus healthy controls. CVID subjects shared fewer TCRbeta clones than healthy controls did.

Control and CVID samples contributed equal amounts of genomic DNA. TCRdb's table, derived via immunoSEQ multiplex PCR, lists solely in-frame clones and lacks some. Singletons are absent from the sample, which has under 45,000 clones. This clone was seen ten or more times. What it binds is unknown. This TCR was recovered from a person between 18 and 70 years old in good health. The sequenced sample consisted of peripheral blood mononuclear cells.

CDR3: CASSPPAGSYEQYF. The DNA read from the CDR3 is TGTGCCAGCTCACCACCCGCCGGCTCCTACGAG. The genes are TRBV18 and TRBJ2-7; D uncertain. The sequenced fragment ends 3 residues before the CDR3 boundary, so the rest is inferred from the germline J gene. V gave up 0 bases and J gave up 0 bases, with 6 bases separating them. The germline CDR1 and CDR2 sequences are KGHSH and LQKENI. This CDR3 spans 14 amino acids.